The clone carrying this TCR beta chain was found a few times. Its antigen remains unknown. Time point here: blood from clinic visit 5 months post-surgery; TSC patient then seizure free. The sequenced cases were selected for having the highest brain T cell transcript signatures. The sample is drawn from a study of brain T cells in children with intractable seizures. General study results and limits: Only CDR3 sequence similarity suggested viral specificity, without known HCMV serostatus. Clones missing pre-surgery may reflect undersampling of that blood sample.

Profiling relied on immunoSEQ multiplex PCR, and the TCRdb table lists in-frame clones only, not all of them. The sample shows under 400,000 clones, 93% of them seen only once. Germline CDR1 and CDR2: MGHRA and YSYEKL. CDR3 length equals 15 residues. V lost 1 base and J lost 6, with 13 bases in between. The chain carries TRBV4-1 and TRBJ1-3, with D maybe TRBD1 (6 bases). The sequencing here drew on peripheral blood, taken more than 4 months after surgery. The source is a boy less than two years old with tuberous sclerosis and intractable seizures. CDR3 DNA sequence: TGCGCCAGCAGCCAAGGTGTAGGACAGTTAAACACCATATATTTT. Translated, it gives CASSQGVGQLNTIYF.